This is a list of T cell receptor beta chains from one sample in a study of beta chain features in type 1 diabetes. Clones were read by immunoSEQ multiplex PCR, and TCRdb kept only the in-frame ones, dropping some. Here the sample spans about 230,000 clones, roughly 9.6% being singletons. Sample: naive CD4+ T cells from blood. The receptors here all came from a woman aged 18-30 years in good health. The CDR3 runs from the conserved cysteine through the conserved F or W. D genes are given only for firm matches. Clone size, where shown, is once, few, many, or a class for clones that have expanded.

cdr3_nt cdr3_aa v_call d_call clone_size j_call
TGTGCCAGCAGCTTGCCGCCCAGGCTTAGCTCCTACAATGAGCAGTTCTTC CASSLPPRLSSYNEQFF TRBV5-4 - few TRBJ2-1
TGTGCCAGCAGCTTCGGGACAGGGGTATACAATGAGCAGTTCTTC CASSFGTGVYNEQFF TRBV9 TRBD1 - TRBJ2-1
TGTGCCAGCAGCCAGTGGGGGACATATGAAAAACTGTTTTTT CASSQWGTYEKLFF TRBV14 - - TRBJ1-4
TGTGCCAGCAGCTTACTGGGCAGGGCTGCCACTGAAGCTTTCTTT CASSLLGRAATEAFF TRBV7-3 - few TRBJ1-1
TGTGCCAGCAGCTTGGCCGGGGCGGGAGGTAGCACCGGGGAGCTGTTTTTT CASSLAGAGGSTGELFF TRBV5-4 TRBD2 - TRBJ2-2
TGCGCCAGCAGCCTACAGTCGAACACTGAAGCTTTCTTT CASSLQSNTEAFF TRBV5-1 - - TRBJ1-1
TGTGCCAGCAGCTTAGGTGCTGGGGGACTTAGGGAGCAGTTCTTC CASSLGAGGLREQFF TRBV11-2 - - TRBJ2-1
TGCGCCAGCAGCCAAGATTGGGACAGGGGTCAAGATTCACCCCTCCACTTT CASSQDWDRGQDSPLHF TRBV4-1 TRBD1 - TRBJ1-6
TGTGCCTGGAACGGAGCTAACTATGGCTACACCTTC CAWNGANYGYTF TRBV30 - - TRBJ1-2
TGTGCCATCAGTGAGTCGTTTCTAGCGGAGGTGTACGAGCAGTACTTC CAISESFLAEVYEQYF TRBV10-3 TRBD2 - TRBJ2-7
TGTGCCAGCAGGGCGGGTGGAACTAATGAAAAACTGTTTTTT CASRAGGTNEKLFF TRBV6-1 - few TRBJ1-4
TGCGCCAGCAGCCAAGACGCGGCGGGGGACAGGGGATCTGGAAACACCATATATTTT CASSQDAAGDRGSGNTIYF TRBV4-1 TRBD1 - TRBJ1-3
TGCGCCAGCAGCTTGGAAGCTTCGGGGGCAGATACGCAGTATTTT CASSLEASGADTQYF TRBV5-1 - few TRBJ2-3
TGCGCCAGCAGTCAGCCGACAGACTACGAGCAGTACTTC CASSQPTDYEQYF TRBV23-1 - many TRBJ2-7
TGTGCCAGCAGTGCGCGGAGGAATGAAAAACTGTTTTTT CASSARRNEKLFF TRBV6-5 - - TRBJ1-4
TGTGCCAGCAGCCCCGGGACAGGGGCATCAGATACGCAGTATTTT CASSPGTGASDTQYF TRBV6-1 TRBD1 - TRBJ2-3
TGTGCCAGCAGTTTCCCGGCAGGGGTCACAGATACGCAGTATTTT CASSFPAGVTDTQYF TRBV28 - few TRBJ2-3
TGTGCCAGCTCACCACAGCGAACGGTGCCGGAGGAGCAGTACTTC CASSPQRTVPEEQYF TRBV18 - - TRBJ2-7
TGTGCCAGCAGCGTAGATCCCCCTAGCGGGATTTCCTACGAGCAGTACTTC CASSVDPPSGISYEQYF TRBV9 TRBD2 - TRBJ2-7
TGTGCCAGCAGTGACTCTAAAGCGGGAGACAATGAGCAGTTCTTC CASSDSKAGDNEQFF TRBV6-4 TRBD2 - TRBJ2-1
TGTGCCACCGCGGGATTGGGACAGGGGAAAGAGACCCAGTACTTC CATAGLGQGKETQYF TRBV2 TRBD1 few TRBJ2-5
TGTGCCAGCATCGACTCAGTTTGGAACACTGAAGCTTTCTTT CASIDSVWNTEAFF TRBV28 - - TRBJ1-1
TGTGCCAGAACGGCTCGACAGGGACTCCGAGAGACCCAGTACTTC CARTARQGLRETQYF TRBV7-4 - many TRBJ2-5
TGTGCCAGCAGCACTCTGGGGGGGGAAGAGGGCGAGCAGTACTTC CASSTLGGEEGEQYF TRBV7-9 TRBD2 - TRBJ2-7
TGTGCCAGCAGCGTAGGTGCAAGTAGCTCCTACGAGCAGTACTTC CASSVGASSSYEQYF TRBV9 - - TRBJ2-7
TGTGCCAGCAGCCCACAGGGGGCTGGTGAAAAACTGTTTTTT CASSPQGAGEKLFF TRBV7-9 TRBD1 few TRBJ1-4
TGTGCCAGCAGCCTGTACAACACCAATGAAAAACTGTTTTTT CASSLYNTNEKLFF TRBV7-2 - - TRBJ1-4
TGTGCCAGCTCACCGGCTGTCTCCTACGAGCAGTACTTC CASSPAVSYEQYF TRBV18 - few TRBJ2-7
TGCAGCGTTGCTGACACTGAAGCTTTCTTT CSVADTEAFF TRBV29-1 - few TRBJ1-1